These 30 T cell receptor beta chains share one sample of origin, sequenced in a study of blood T cells in healthy people across ages. With a J-beta primer mix and a sample-barcoded 5' primer, a second PCR ran roughly 6 to 11 cycles. TCRdb recomputed calls from the 5' RACE reads with MiXCR, one row per CDR3 protein. The data show nearly 1 million distinct CDR3 sequences, roughly 51% seen once. Sequenced input: blood. These receptors were collected from a woman in her sixties in good health.

This clonotype was detected only once. The chain couples TRBV7-8 to TRBJ1-2, with D perhaps TRBD1 (5 bases). V gave up 5 bases and J gave up 5 bases, with 15 bases separating them. The CDR3 runs to 14 residues. From germline, CDR1 is SGHVS and CDR2 FQNEAQ. Written as DNA, the CDR3 is TGTGCCAGCAGCGTAGTTGGGGGGAATTATGGCTACACCTTC. It translates to CASSVVGGNYGYTF.

The chain carries TRBV7-2 and TRBJ2-2; D perhaps matches TRBD2 (6 bases). Trimming took 0 bases from V and 0 from J, leaving 14 bases between them. The CDR3 covers 18 residues. Germline-derived CDR1 and CDR2 are SGHTA and FQGNSA. The DNA for the CDR3 is TGTGCCAGCAGCTTAGCGTTCGGGCGGACTACGAACACCGGGGAGCTGTTTTTT. Residues: CASSLAFGRTTNTGELFF.

The chain combines TRBV2 with TRBJ2-1, with D uncertain. The V and J ends lost 5 bases and 0 bases respectively, with 11 bases between them. Germline loops: CDR1 SNHLY, CDR2 FYNNEI. This CDR3 contains 15 residues. The CDR3 protein is CASSLLTNSYNEQFF. The CDR3 DNA follows: TGTGCCAGCAGTCTATTAACCAACTCCTACAATGAGCAGTTCTTC.

The DNA for the CDR3 is TGTGCCAGCAGCGATACCCCAACCAAGGGCTACACCTTC. It yields the protein CASSDTPTKGYTF. The chain combines TRBV6-6 with TRBJ1-2; D uncertain. CDR1 and CDR2 (germline): MNHNY, SVGAGI (reference sequence). This CDR3 has 13 amino acids. The V and J ends lost 6 bases and 8 bases respectively, with 16 bases between them.

This clonotype was recorded a few times. The CDR3 DNA is TGTGCCAGCAGTAAGGGACTGCAAAGGAACAATGAGCAGTTCTTC. Amino acids: CASSKGLQRNNEQFF. The rearrangement joins TRBV12-3 or TRBV12-4 to TRBJ2-1; D possibly corresponds to TRBD2 (6 bases). CDR3 length: 15 residues. With 5 bases removed from V and 5 bases from J, the gap between germline ends came to 16 bases.

V and J are TRBV7-9 and TRBJ2-1, with 8 bases that match TRBD2. CDR1 is SEHNR, CDR2 FQNEAQ, per germline (reference sequence). Losses at the gene ends were 0 bases for V and 12 bases for J; bases not matched to a gene: 7. The CDR3 consists of 14 residues. CDR3 bases: TGTGCCAGCAGCTTAGCGCAACTAGCGGACGTGCAGTTCTTC. Amino acid sequence: CASSLAQLADVQFF.

The chain links TRBV5-1 to TRBJ2-3, with 9 bases fitting TRBD1. The CDR3 runs to 15 residues. Germline CDR1 and CDR2: SGHRS and YFSETQ. The V and J ends lost 4 bases and 5 bases, in that order; junction bases with no gene match: 8. CDR3 amino acids: CASSIQGAQEDTQYF. The CDR3 nucleotides are TGCGCCAGCAGCATACAGGGGGCGCAGGAAGATACGCAGTATTTT.

The V call is TRBV24-1, the J call TRBJ2-7; a weak D match, TRBD1 (6 bases). This CDR3 is 13 amino acids long. With 4 bases removed from V and 3 bases from J, the gap between germline ends came to 9 bases. Germline loops: CDR1 KGHDR, CDR2 SFDVKD. CDR3 DNA sequence: TGTGCCACCAGTGACACGGGACACTACGAGCAGTACTTC. This codes for CATSDTGHYEQYF.

The genes are TRBV29-1 and TRBJ1-2; D is unclear. V was cut by 4 bases and J by 5 bases, with 11 bases left in between. This CDR3 region has 12 residues. The germline CDR1 and CDR2 sequences are SQVTM and ANQGSEA. The CDR3 is CSVAGGSYGYTF. DNA of the CDR3: TGCAGCGTTGCAGGCGGGAGTTATGGCTACACCTTC.

The chain carries TRBV7-9 and TRBJ2-7; 8 bases fit TRBD2. The assigned J gene may be wrong: the sequence end matches TRBJ2-5 better. Germline V gives CDR1 SEHNR, CDR2 FQNEAQ (reference sequence). CDR3 length: 13 amino acids. CDR3 coding DNA: TGTGCCAGCAGCCCGGGGGGGGCGACGACCCAGTACTTC. Amino acids: CASSPGGATTQYF.

This chain joins TRBV20-1 and TRBJ2-3; a possible D gene is TRBD1 (6 bases). The CDR3 is 14 residues long. Germline CDR1 reads DFQATT; CDR2 reads SNEGSKA (reference sequence). V gave up 3 bases and J gave up 2 bases, with 12 bases separating them. CDR3 amino acids: CSARTGWSTDTQYF. CDR3 sequence (DNA): TGCAGTGCTAGGACAGGATGGTCCACAGATACGCAGTATTTT.

The V gene is TRBV15, the J gene TRBJ2-3, with TRBD2 matching 8 bases. The V and J ends lost 3 bases and 3 bases, in that order; junction bases with no gene match: 8. Germline V gene sequence: CDR1 LNHNV, CDR2 YYDKDF (reference sequence). The CDR3 is made up of 16 amino acids. The CDR3 loop is CATSRGAGAFTDTQYF. The DNA of the CDR3 is TGTGCCACCAGCAGGGGAGCGGGGGCATTTACAGATACGCAGTATTTT.

The chain joins TRBV12-5 to TRBJ2-5, with TRBD1 as a possible D gene (6 bases). With 7 bases removed from V and 5 bases from J, the gap between germline ends came to 14 bases. In germline, CDR1 is LGHNT, CDR2 FRNRAP. The CDR3 totals 13 residues. This chain's CDR3 is CASAPGAGETQYF. Here the CDR3 DNA reads TGTGCTAGTGCTCCAGGGGCAGGGGAGACCCAGTACTTC.

The chain recombines TRBV29-1 with TRBJ2-5, with TRBD1 matching 7 bases. The end of the DNA aligns better with TRBJ2-7, so the J call may be wrong. CDR1 is SQVTM, CDR2 ANQGSEA, per germline. The CDR3 totals 12 residues. CDR3 sequence reads: CSAERQGYEQYF. CDR3 DNA sequence: TGCAGCGCAGAACGACAGGGCTACGAGCAGTACTTC.

The chain recombines TRBV15 with TRBJ2-5, with 10 bases matching TRBD2. The CDR3 sequence is 19 residues long. The trim removed 0 bases at V and 3 bases at J, leaving 13 bases unmatched. Germline CDR1 and CDR2: LNHNV and YYDKDF (reference sequence). The CDR3 nucleotides read TGTGCCACCAGCAGAGATTTACCAGCGGGGGGGCTTAGGGAAGAGACCCAGTACTTC. Protein product: CATSRDLPAGGLREETQYF.

The chain links TRBV7-9 to TRBJ1-1; a weak D match, TRBD1 (5 bases). This CDR3 is 16 amino acids long. V was pared by 2 bases and J by 0 bases, with 13 bases between. Per the germline V gene, CDR1 is SEHNR and CDR2 is FQNEAQ (reference sequence). This CDR3 is CASSLRLGRVNTEAFF. The CDR3 DNA reads TGTGCCAGCAGCTTAAGGCTGGGACGGGTGAACACTGAAGCTTTCTTT.

This chain connects TRBV11-2 to TRBJ2-7; a possible D gene is TRBD1 (5 bases). This CDR3 is 15 amino acids long. CDR1 is SGHAT and CDR2 is FQNNGV in the germline V gene. V was clipped by 0 bases and J by 0 bases, with 9 bases between them. CDR3 region: CASSLDPGSSYEQYF. The CDR3 nucleotides are TGTGCCAGCAGCTTAGACCCAGGGTCCTCCTACGAGCAGTACTTC.

The rearrangement links TRBV3-1 to TRBJ2-4, with a tentative D call TRBD1 (6 bases). Germline CDR1 LGHDT, CDR2 YNNKEL (reference sequence). The CDR3 is 14 residues long. Trimming stripped 0 bases from V and 13 bases from J, with 16 bases between. CDR3 bases: TGTGCCAGCAGCCAAGAACCACAGGGCACTGAGCAGTACTTC. Its translation: CASSQEPQGTEQYF.

This rearrangement joins TRBV20-1 to TRBJ2-1; 8 bases match TRBD2. The V gene end was trimmed by 5 bases and the J gene end by 7 bases; junction bases not matched to a gene: 4. Germline V gives CDR1 DFQATT, CDR2 SNEGSKA (reference sequence). The CDR3 covers 12 residues. The CDR3 bases are TGCAGTGCTCTGGGACTAGTTAATGAGCAGTTCTTC. Protein sequence: CSALGLVNEQFF.

CDR3 DNA: TGCAGTGTCTTAGGGGGCGCAAACATTCAGTACTTC. Protein sequence: CSVLGGANIQYF. The chain couples TRBV20-1 to TRBJ2-4; 7 nucleotides agree with TRBD1. The CDR3 loop spans 12 amino acids. J lost 6 bases, V lost 7 bases, and 6 bases had no gene match. CDR1 is DFQATT and CDR2 is SNEGSKA in the germline V gene (reference sequence).

The chain recombines TRBV12-3 or TRBV12-4 with TRBJ2-1; D is unresolved. The CDR3 consists of 11 residues. Deletions cut 4 bases from V and 8 bases from J, with 6 bases between. CDR3 protein: CASSSLYEQFF. The CDR3 DNA reads as TGTGCCAGCAGTTCTCTTTATGAGCAGTTCTTC.

This clonotype was detected a few times. V usage is TRBV4-3 and J usage is TRBJ2-1; tentatively, D is TRBD1 (5 bases). Germline values: CDR1 LGHNA, CDR2 YSLEER. Trimming left V 0 bases short and J 7 bases short, with 19 bases between. This CDR3 comprises 17 residues. The CDR3 here is CASSQEPAGFLGNEQFF. CDR3 DNA sequence: TGCGCCAGCAGCCAAGAGCCCGCAGGGTTTTTGGGTAATGAGCAGTTCTTC.

V usage is TRBV6-6 and J usage is TRBJ2-7; 7 bases fit TRBD1. V dropped 4 bases and J dropped 0; count of bases not matched to a gene: 6. The CDR3 is 15 amino acids. Germline V lookup: CDR1 MNHNY, CDR2 SVGAGI (reference sequence). CDR3 DNA: TGTGCCAGCAGTTTCGGGACAGTAGACTCCTACGAGCAGTACTTC. It translates to CASSFGTVDSYEQYF.

This clonotype has only a few counts. The chain employs TRBV7-9 and TRBJ2-7; 7 positions match TRBD1. Trimming removed 5 bases from V and 2 bases from J; junction bases left unmatched: 12. Germline values: CDR1 SEHNR, CDR2 FQNEAQ (reference sequence). CDR3 size: 16 residues. CDR3 sequence: CASSPLPSTGTYEQYF. The CDR3 DNA reads TGTGCCAGCAGCCCCCTTCCTTCGACAGGGACCTACGAGCAGTACTTC.

This clonotype has only a few counts. The V and J genes are TRBV4-1 and TRBJ2-7; the D gene is possibly TRBD1 (6 bases). The CDR3 is made up of 15 amino acids. With 5 bases removed from V and 10 bases from J, the gap between germline ends came to 24 bases. Germline V gene data show CDR1 as MGHRA and CDR2 as YSYEKL. The CDR3 DNA is TGCGCCAGCAGCAGCCCCGAAGGACAGATTAAGGGCCAGTACTTC. Translated, it gives CASSSPEGQIKGQYF.

Here the CDR3 reads CASGTGQETQYF. In DNA, the CDR3 is TGTGCTAGTGGTACGGGCCAAGAGACCCAGTACTTC. The J gene is TRBJ2-5, the V gene TRBV12-5; D ambiguous. Germline loops: CDR1 LGHNT, CDR2 FRNRAP. Trimming took off 5 bases at V and 1 base at J, with 5 bases between the two ends. The CDR3 length is 12 residues.

This clonotype occurred a few times. V usage is TRBV2 and J usage is TRBJ1-2, with TRBD1 as a possible D gene (5 bases). The germline V and J ends were trimmed by 3 bases and 4 bases, with 12 bases remaining between them. The germline V gene has CDR1 SNHLY and CDR2 FYNNEI. The CDR3 extends over 14 amino acids. CDR3 region: CASSDARAPYGYTF. The CDR3 DNA follows: TGTGCCAGCAGTGACGCCAGGGCACCCTATGGCTACACCTTC.

As concerns this clonotype: A much larger clone differs by one base, so this may be a read error. The chain links TRBV12-3 or TRBV12-4 to TRBJ1-2; D call uncertain. The CDR3 is 14 amino acids. The CDR3 loop is CASRPREDAYGHTF. The CDR3 DNA reads TGTGCCAGCAGGCCTCGGGAAGATGCTTATGGCCACACCTTC.

The V and J genes are TRBV3-1 and TRBJ2-1; 7 bases are a match to TRBD2. The germline V gene has CDR1 LGHDT and CDR2 YNNKEL (reference sequence). Germline trimming cut 1 base from V and 0 bases from J; bases unmatched to any gene: 15. The CDR3 totals 20 residues. The CDR3 loop is CASSQGRPSGPLSSYNEQFF. In DNA, the CDR3 is TGTGCCAGCAGCCAAGGTAGGCCTAGCGGACCACTTAGCTCCTACAATGAGCAGTTCTTC.

Worth noting for this clonotype: Mismatch with germline at one junction end may stem from a read error. V is TRBV12-3 or TRBV12-4 and J is TRBJ1-6; tentatively, D is TRBD1 (6 bases). CDR3 size: 13 residues. CDR3 amino acids: CASRTQGDSPPHF. The CDR3 DNA reads as TGTGCCAGCAGGACACAGGGCGATTCACCCCCCCACTTT.